These 18 T cell receptor beta chains originate from one sample sequenced in a study of blood T cell repertoires in COVID-19 (dated by TCRdb to 2018 to 2020). The receptor library was made with the immunoSEQ multiplex PCR assay. TCRdb obtained this table from immuneACCESS and retained in-frame rearrangements with V and J assigned. These tables miss some clones; where compared with another copy, unresolved V genes account for less than half of the shortfall, and the remainder is unexplained. A total of 25,000 to 35,000 clones appear in this sample, around 86% of them only once. In total, the top ten clones hold 12% of the sample. What was sequenced was peripheral blood. The origin of the receptors is a human donor in a cohort sampled during active COVID-19. The donor label of this sample is uncertain.

V is TRBV5-4 and J is TRBJ2-5; 8 bases align to TRBD1. Germline assignment: CDR1 SGHNT and CDR2 YYREEE (reference sequence). V dropped 1 base and J dropped 4; count of bases not matched to a gene: 3. The length of the CDR3 is 14 residues. CDR3 in DNA: TGTGCCAGCAGCTTGCCAGGGGGCAGAGAGACCCAGTACTTC. Its translation is CASSLPGGRETQYF.

This clone was found a few times. V usage is TRBV7-9 and J usage is TRBJ2-1; 9 nucleotides agree with TRBD1. The CDR3 loop spans 13 amino acids. V gave up 5 bases and J gave up 15 bases; unmatched junction bases: 11. The germline gives CDR1 SEHNR, CDR2 FQNEAQ (reference sequence). CDR3 DNA: TGTGCCAGCAGCCCCACGGGACAGGGCATTCTGTTCTTC. Translating gives CASSPTGQGILFF.

This clone was seen only once. A read error may account for a junction end that differs from germline. The V call is TRBV18, the J call TRBJ1-2, with unresolved D. This CDR3 contains 17 residues. Germline V gene data show CDR1 as KGHSH and CDR2 as LQKENI. The CDR3 protein is CASSLNPAIGPNYGYTF. The CDR3 nucleotides read TGTGCCAGCTCACTAAACCCCGCGATAGGCCCCAACTATGGCTACACCTTT.

On this clone: Compared with germline, one end of the junction differs, possibly owing to a read error. The genes are TRBV7-3 and TRBJ2-3; the D gene is possibly TRBD2 (7 bases). The CDR3 spans 13 residues. Germline lookup yields CDR1 SGHTA and CDR2 FQGTGA. In DNA form, the CDR3 reads TGTGCCAGCAGCTCGGGGGGCACAAATACGCAGTATTTT. This encodes CASSSGGTNTQYF.

In its sample, this clone was seen once. This sequence joins TRBV5-4 and TRBJ2-3; D call uncertain. Trimming cost V 0 bases and J 0 bases, with 8 bases left between them. The germline gives CDR1 SGHNT, CDR2 YYREEE (reference sequence). The length of the CDR3 is 15 residues. The CDR3 DNA reads TGTGCCAGCAGCTTGGGTATTACTAGCACAGATACGCAGTATTTT. Its protein product is CASSLGITSTDTQYF.

Here the CDR3 DNA reads TGTGCCAGCAGCCAAGGGACTAGCGGTTCTCTTTACGAGCAGTACTTC. It specifies CASSQGTSGSLYEQYF. V gene TRBV5-5 combines with J gene TRBJ2-7; 11 bases line up with TRBD2. V gave up 4 bases and J gave up 4 bases; unmatched junction bases: 10. The CDR3 sequence is 16 residues long. Germline loops: CDR1 SGHKS, CDR2 YYEKEE (reference sequence).

This clone was detected only once. The chain joins TRBV27 to TRBJ2-7; 10 nucleotides agree with TRBD2. The junction had 7 bases not matched to a gene; V was cut back by 5 bases and J by 3 bases. This CDR3 region has 15 residues. The germline CDR1 and CDR2 sequences are MNHEY and SMNVEV (reference sequence). The CDR3 sequence: CASSLSGRPDYEQYF. For the CDR3, the DNA is TGTGCCAGCAGTCTTAGCGGGAGGCCGGACTACGAGCAGTACTTC.

The CDR3 DNA is TGTGCCAGTAGTAACCGGGACAACTTCAATCAGCCCCAGCATTTT. Protein sequence: CASSNRDNFNQPQHF. J is TRBJ1-5 and V is TRBV19; D might be TRBD1 (6 bases). V was cut by 4 bases and J by 3 bases, with 13 bases left in between. The CDR3 is 15 amino acids. Germline V gene data show CDR1 as LNHDA and CDR2 as SQIVND (reference sequence).

The CDR3 DNA reads TGTGCCAGCAGTGCAGAGACAGGGTGGTACGACGAGCAGTACTTC. This codes for CASSAETGWYDEQYF. The chain uses TRBV2 and TRBJ2-7; TRBD1 matches 7 bases. V shed 4 bases and J 5 bases; nucleotides not matched to a gene: 11. The CDR3 totals 15 residues. Germline CDR1 is SNHLY and CDR2 is FYNNEI.

V usage is TRBV5-1 and J usage is TRBJ1-3; 8 bases agree with TRBD1. V gave up 0 bases and J gave up 0 bases; unmatched junction bases: 2. Per the germline V gene, CDR1 is SGHRS and CDR2 is YFSETQ. The CDR3 runs to 16 residues. CDR3 bases: TGCGCCAGCAGCTTGGCGCAGGGGGCCTCTGGAAACACCATATATTTT. It is translated as CASSLAQGASGNTIYF.

The chain is built from TRBV18 and TRBJ2-7; TRBD1 aligns across 10 bases. This CDR3 region has 18 residues. Germline V lookup: CDR1 KGHSH, CDR2 LQKENI. Trimming removed 5 bases from V and 0 bases from J; junction bases left unmatched: 13. The DNA of the CDR3 is TGTGCCAGCTCATCCTCGGGACAGGGGTACGGCAGCTCCTACGAGCAGTACTTC. The encoded protein is CASSSSGQGYGSSYEQYF.

This chain uses TRBV6-1 with TRBJ1-2, with TRBD1 matching 7 bases. The V segment lost 2 bases and the J segment 4 bases; nucleotides outside the gene matches: 7. CDR1 and CDR2 from the germline V gene are MNHNS and SASEGT. The CDR3 has 15 amino acids. This CDR3 reads CASSEWSTGAYGYTF. The CDR3, as DNA: TGTGCCAGCAGTGAATGGAGTACAGGGGCCTATGGCTACACCTTC.

The V gene is TRBV5-1, the J gene TRBJ2-6, with 8 bases identical to TRBD1. Germline V lookup: CDR1 SGHRS, CDR2 YFSETQ. The CDR3 spans 16 residues. Trimming took 5 bases from V and 4 from J; bases not matched to a gene: 8. The DNA of the CDR3 is TGCGCCAGCAGTTCAGGGGGCACGCCCGGGGCCAACGTCCTGACTTTC. The encoded protein is CASSSGGTPGANVLTF.

This rearrangement joins TRBV27 to TRBJ2-5, with 12 positions matching TRBD2. CDR3 size: 16 residues. V shed 4 bases and J 1 base; nucleotides not matched to a gene: 4. Looked up from germline, CDR1 is MNHEY and CDR2 is SMNVEV (reference sequence). The CDR3 DNA is TGTGCCAGCAGTTCCCGGACTAGCGGGGCCCAAGAGACCCAGTACTTC. Translating gives CASSSRTSGAQETQYF.

This chain links TRBV2 with TRBJ2-2; 7 nucleotides match TRBD1. Per germline, CDR1 SNHLY and CDR2 FYNNEI. Trimming cost V 6 bases and J 4 bases; bases outside gene matches: 5. The CDR3 is made up of 14 amino acids. The CDR3 DNA sequence: TGTGCCAGCAGAAGGGACAGAAGCACCGGGGAGCTGTTTTTT. Translated, it gives CASRRDRSTGELFF.

The genes are TRBV29-1 and TRBJ2-6, with D possibly TRBD1 on 5 matching bases. The CDR3 length is 17 residues. Trimming shortened V by 0 bases and J by 1 base, and 13 bases separated the two germline ends. The germline CDR1 and CDR2 sequences are SQVTM and ANQGSEA. The CDR3 region has the DNA TGCAGCGTTGAAGATAGGGTCAGGGCATCTGGGGCCAACGTCCTGACTTTC. This translates into CSVEDRVRASGANVLTF.

This chain links TRBV18 with TRBJ2-2; 9 bases fit TRBD1. The V gene end was trimmed by 5 bases and the J gene end by 3 bases; junction bases not matched to a gene: 4. The germline gives CDR1 KGHSH, CDR2 LQKENI. The CDR3 has 15 residues. The CDR3 DNA reads TGTGCCAGCTCAAGCCGGGACAGGGACACCGGGGAGCTGTTTTTT. Its translation is CASSSRDRDTGELFF.

This chain joins TRBV3-1 (or the pseudogene TRBV3-2) and TRBJ2-5; 8 bases are shared with TRBD2. This CDR3 has 15 amino acids. Germline lookup yields CDR1 LGHDT and CDR2 YNNKEL (reference sequence). V lost 2 bases to trimming and J lost 5 bases; unmatched junction nucleotides: 7. The CDR3 nucleotides are TGTGCCAGCAGCCAAAGGGGACTAGGGGGGGAGACCCAGTACTTC. This codes for CASSQRGLGGETQYF.